Presented here are 27 T cell receptor beta chains from one specimen sequenced in a study of tumor and adjacent non-tumor tissue in lung cancer. A modified ARM-PCR protocol with three rounds of nested PCR amplified TCRbeta. MiXCR was run by TCRdb on the multiplex PCR reads, yielding one entry per CDR3 protein. Of approximately 120,000 distinct CDR3 sequences in the sample, roughly 77% were seen once. No cell sorting was done before RNA was extracted from the tissue. Sequenced material: lung tumor tissue. The receptors derive from a woman aged 60 to 75 with non-small cell lung cancer.

The rearrangement uses TRBV11-2 and TRBJ2-1; possible D gene TRBD1, 6 bases. The germline CDR1 and CDR2 sequences are SGHAT and FQNNGV. The CDR3 spans 15 residues. CDR3 nucleotides: TGTGTCACCCAAGGCCGAGGGGGCTCCTACAATGAGCAGTTCTTC. Protein product: CVTQGRGGSYNEQFF. Looking up the rest from reference TRBV11-2 and TRBJ2-1 gives the full variable domain: EAGVAQSPRYKIIEKRQSVAFWCNPISGHATLYWYQQILGQGPKLLIQFQNNGVVDDSQLPKDRFSAERLKGVDSTLKIQPAKLEDSAVYLCVTQGRGGSYNEQFFGPGTRLTVL.

This clonotype turned up a few times. Given a much more abundant clone one base away, this may be a read error. CDR3 in amino acids: CASNPPRQGRGYEQYF. CDR3 bases: TGTGCCAGCAACCCTCCGAGACAGGGTAGAGGCTACGAGCAGTACTTC. V and J are TRBV28 and TRBJ2-7, with 7 nucleotides matching TRBD1. Germline CDR1 MDHEN, CDR2 SYDVKM. The CDR3 length is 16 residues. The ends lost 7 bases at V and 3 bases at J; junction bases unmatched: 15.

Remarks on this clonotype: Germline and junction disagree at one end, which may indicate a read error. The rearrangement links TRBV11-2 to TRBJ1-3; TRBD1 matches at 7 bases. Germline CDR1 is SGHAT and CDR2 is FQNNGV. The CDR3 runs 15 residues. CDR3 protein: CAGRLTGNHGNTVYF. The CDR3, as DNA: TGTGCCGGCAGACTGACAGGGAATCATGGAAACACTGTATATTTT. Full variable domain (outside the CDR3, taken from reference TRBV11-2 and TRBJ1-3): EAGVAQSPRYKIIEKRQSVAFWCNPISGHATLYWYQQILGQGPKLLIQFQNNGVVDDSQLPKDRFSAERLKGVDSTLKIQPAKLEDSAVYLCAGRLTGNHGNTVYFGEGSWLTVV.

This clonotype was seen only once. The V gene is TRBV4-3, the J gene TRBJ2-2, with D maybe TRBD1 (5 bases). Trimming stripped 4 bases from V and 5 bases from J, with 14 bases between. The CDR3 is made up of 15 amino acids. CDR1 is LGHNA and CDR2 is YSLEER in the germline V gene. The CDR3 reads CASSLGHGVTGELFF. Written as DNA, the CDR3 is TGCGCCAGCAGCCTCGGACACGGAGTTACCGGGGAGCTGTTTTTT.

The table lists this clonotype with many counts. The V call is TRBV12-3 or TRBV12-4, the J call TRBJ1-5; D is possibly TRBD1 (6 bases). There are 15 residues in the CDR3. Trimming removed 3 bases from V and 7 bases from J, with 16 bases in between. CDR3 sequence: CASSFIPGRGQPQHF. CDR3 in DNA: TGTGCCAGCAGTTTTATTCCCGGCAGGGGCCAGCCCCAGCATTTT.

Notes on this clonotype: No conserved phenylalanine or tryptophan ends this CDR3, so it is likely a read error. V and J are TRBV29-1 and TRBJ1-5; D not resolved. Trimming took off 6 bases at V and 5 bases at J, with 11 bases between the two ends. The germline V gene encodes CDR1 SQVTM and CDR2 ANQGSEA. This CDR3 comprises 12 residues. The DNA for the CDR3 is TGCAGCGTCACCGACATTTATCAGCCCCAGCATCTT. The encoded protein is CSVTDIYQPQHL.

The CDR3 reads CAGSPAGQGSHTQYF. The CDR3 DNA is TGTGCCGGTAGCCCCGCCGGGCAGGGAAGTCATACGCAGTATTTT. V gene TRBV11-3 combines with J gene TRBJ2-3; possible D gene TRBD1, 5 bases. V lost 11 bases to trimming and J lost 7 bases, with 25 bases between them. CDR1 is SGHNT and CDR2 is YENEEA in the germline V gene. The CDR3 runs 15 residues.

To note about this clonotype: The junction differs from germline at one of its ends, possibly a read error. The V and J genes are TRBV11-2 and TRBJ2-7; TRBD1 might be the D (6 bases). This CDR3 region has 15 residues. Germline-derived CDR1 and CDR2 are SGHAT and FQNNGV. In nucleotides, the CDR3 is TGTGCCAGCAGCTACGGGACAAGCTGGAGCTACGAGAAGTACTTC. It encodes CASSYGTSWSYEKYF.

About this clonotype itself: The final CDR3 position lacks the conserved phenylalanine or tryptophan, pointing to a likely read error. CDR3 loop: CSGRNPGSNEQYL. DNA for the CDR3: TGCAGTGGTAGGAATCCGGGCTCTAACGAGCAGTACCTC. The chain uses TRBV20-1 and TRBJ2-7; D ambiguous. The CDR3 loop spans 13 amino acids. In germline, CDR1 is DFQATT, CDR2 SNEGSKA (reference sequence). Trimming shortened V by 7 bases and J by 5 bases, and 18 bases separated the two germline ends.

This clonotype turned up a few times. The chain carries TRBV11-1 and TRBJ2-5; D not resolved. This CDR3 spans 16 amino acids. In germline, CDR1 is SGHAT, CDR2 FQDESV (reference sequence). V was cut by 5 bases and J by 4 bases, with 20 bases left in between. The CDR3 bases are TGTGCCAGCAGCCGACGACAAGTCCAGAGGATAGAGACCCAGTACTTC. Protein product: CASSRRQVQRIETQYF. The whole variable domain, remainder taken from reference TRBV11-1 and TRBJ2-5, is EAEVAQSPRYKITEKSQAVAFWCDPISGHATLYWYRQILGQGPELLVQFQDESVVDDSQLPKDRFSAERLKGVDSTLKIQPAELGDSAMYLCASSRRQVQRIETQYFGPGTRLLVL.

The chain couples TRBV20-1 to TRBJ2-1; TRBD2 matches at 9 bases. With V trimmed by 3 bases and J by 8 bases, 11 bases remained unmatched. Germline loops: CDR1 DFQATT, CDR2 SNEGSKA (reference sequence). This CDR3 is built from 15 residues. The DNA of the CDR3 is TGCAGTGCTAGTAAAGCGGGAGGACCCGATGATGAGCAGTTCTTC. As protein: CSASKAGGPDDEQFF.

With regard to this clonotype: The junction differs from germline at one of its ends, possibly a read error. V gene TRBV6-5 combines with J gene TRBJ1-1; 8 bases match TRBD1. This CDR3 is 14 amino acids long. The V gene's germline CDR1 is MNHEY and CDR2 SVGAGI. The CDR3 spells CASSLAGTGAESIF. In DNA, the CDR3 is TGTGCCAGCAGCTTAGCCGGGACAGGTGCTGAATCTATCTTT.

J is TRBJ1-3 and V is TRBV11-2; no reliable D call. Germline assignment: CDR1 SGHAT and CDR2 FQNNGV. The CDR3 contains 12 residues. V was shortened by 10 bases and J by 1 base, with 8 bases between the two germline ends. The chain's CDR3 is CANILSGNTIYF. In nucleotides, the CDR3 is TGTGCCAACATCTTGTCTGGAAACACCATATATTTT.

Points on this clonotype: At one of its ends the junction is not consistent with the germline gene, which may arise from a read error. The gene calls are TRBV20-1 and TRBJ2-1; D uncertain. This CDR3 has 14 amino acids. The germline CDR1 and CDR2 sequences are DFQATT and SNEGSKA (reference sequence). The CDR3, as DNA: TGCAGTGTTCCCCCGGTCGAAGGAGTTGGTAAGCATTTCTTC. Translated: CSVPPVEGVGKHFF.

At least ten counts were recorded for this clonotype. The chain couples TRBV12-3 or TRBV12-4 to TRBJ2-1; D gene uncertain. Trimming removed 3 bases from V and 4 bases from J, with 10 bases in between. This CDR3 comprises 14 residues. CDR3 loop: CASSFDAQYNEQFF. Written as DNA, the CDR3 is TGTGCCAGCAGTTTCGACGCCCAATACAATGAGCAGTTCTTC.

The DNA for the CDR3 is TGTGCTCGCAGTTACGGCGCTGGGTATGGCTACACCTTC. As protein: CARSYGAGYGYTF. The genes are TRBV6-5 and TRBJ1-2; D not resolved. In germline, CDR1 is MNHEY, CDR2 SVGAGI. The CDR3 consists of 13 residues.

With regard to this clonotype: The final CDR3 position lacks the conserved phenylalanine or tryptophan, pointing to a likely read error. The DNA is left out, because the CDR3 cannot be placed on it with certainty; the CDR3 is given as TCRdb lists it. The chain links TRBV20-1 to TRBJ2-5; no DNA check was done on the table's D call, TRBD1. The length of the CDR3 is 13 amino acids, counting both ends. Germline CDR1 DFQATT, CDR2 SNEGSKA (reference sequence). The CDR3 spells CTLTQGAVETRYY.

In regard to this clonotype: At one end, the junction sequence differs from germline, possibly due to a read error. This CDR3 reads CASSCPDTDKQYF. The CDR3 DNA sequence: TGTGCTAGCAGTTGCCCCGACACAGATAAGCAGTATTTT. This chain connects TRBV6-5 to TRBJ2-3; no firm D call. The germline gives CDR1 MNHEY, CDR2 SVGAGI. This CDR3 is built from 13 residues.

As to this clonotype: This may be a read error: a much more frequent sequence differs by one nucleotide. The chain uses TRBV11-2 and TRBJ2-7; D may be TRBD1 (6 bases). Per germline, CDR1 SGHAT and CDR2 FQNNGV. Trimming removed 5 bases at V and 3 bases at J, with 20 bases between. The CDR3 sequence is 16 residues long. CDR3 protein: CASSPLSGQGYYEQYF. For the CDR3, the DNA is TGTGCCAGCAGCCCCCTCAGTGGGCAGGGGTACTACGAGCAGTACTTC. The full variable domain, rest sourced from reference TRBV11-2 and TRBJ2-7, is EAGVAQSPRYKIIEKRQSVAFWCNPISGHATLYWYQQILGQGPKLLIQFQNNGVVDDSQLPKDRFSAERLKGVDSTLKIQPAKLEDSAVYLCASSPLSGQGYYEQYFGPGTRLTVT.

As concerns this clonotype: Without the conserved terminal phenylalanine or tryptophan, this CDR3 likely stems from a read error. The genes are TRBV11-2 and TRBJ1-2; the match to TRBD1 covers 7 bases. The CDR3 loop spans 14 amino acids. Germline lookup yields CDR1 SGHAT and CDR2 FQNNGV. The CDR3 protein is CASSVDQGDGGYTI. CDR3 DNA sequence: TGTGCCAGCAGCGTAGATCAGGGGGATGGTGGCTACACCATT.

Details on this clonotype: Relative to the germline gene, one junction end is altered; a read error may explain this. The chain joins TRBV29-1 to TRBJ2-7, with D perhaps matching TRBD2 (5 bases). The CDR3 has 13 amino acids. Germline V gives CDR1 SQVTM, CDR2 ANQGSEA. As DNA, the CDR3 is TGCAGCGGCCAAACCGGGAATCTCTACGAGCAGTGCTTC. Amino acid sequence: CSGQTGNLYEQCF.

For this clonotype: A much larger clone lies one base from this, so it may be a read error. This rearrangement joins TRBV4-3 to TRBJ2-1, with TRBD2 matching over 13 bases. Germline V gives CDR1 LGHNA, CDR2 YSLEER. This CDR3 is built from 17 residues. The V gene end was trimmed by 10 bases and the J gene end by 4 bases; junction bases not matched to a gene: 13. CDR3 in DNA: TGCGCCATCCCCCAGGACAGGGGACTAGCGGGATACAATGAGCAGTTCTTC. Translated: CAIPQDRGLAGYNEQFF.

With regard to this clonotype: A much larger clone differs by one base, so this may be a read error. This chain joins TRBV11-2 and TRBJ1-2; TRBD1 matches at 7 bases. Germline trimming cut 4 bases from V and 10 bases from J; bases unmatched to any gene: 9. The CDR3 is 13 residues long. Germline lookup yields CDR1 SGHAT and CDR2 FQNNGV. CDR3 DNA sequence: TGTGCCAGCAGCTCTAGGGGGCTCGATGACTACACCTTC. Translating gives CASSSRGLDDYTF. The complete variable domain, with remaining parts taken from reference TRBV11-2 and TRBJ1-2, reads EAGVAQSPRYKIIEKRQSVAFWCNPISGHATLYWYQQILGQGPKLLIQFQNNGVVDDSQLPKDRFSAERLKGVDSTLKIQPAKLEDSAVYLCASSSRGLDDYTFGSGTRLTVV.

This rearrangement joins TRBV7-2 to TRBJ1-1, with D unclear. The CDR3 runs 16 residues. Germline values: CDR1 SGHTA, CDR2 FQGNSA. Trimming removed 4 bases at V and 0 bases at J, with 15 bases between. CDR3 sequence: CASSSEGQLLNTEAFF. The CDR3 DNA reads as TGTGCCAGCAGCTCGGAAGGTCAACTTCTGAACACTGAAGCTTTCTTT.

A remark on this clonotype: The germline gene is not matched at one end of the junction; a read error may be the cause. The CDR3 sequence is CASSFPSYEHYF. For the CDR3, the DNA is TGTGCCAGTAGCTTCCCATCCTACGAGCACTACTTC. This chain joins TRBV11-2 and TRBJ2-7; D gene uncertain. CDR1 and CDR2 (germline): SGHAT, FQNNGV. CDR3 size: 12 residues.

Concerning this clonotype itself: A read error may be the cause here, since a much bigger clone is one base away. The J gene is TRBJ2-5, the V gene TRBV6-6, with TRBD2 identical over 14 bases. The J segment lost 7 bases and the V segment lost 6 bases, leaving 7 bases of the junction unmatched. The CDR3 consists of 15 residues. CDR1 is MNHNY, CDR2 SVGAGI, per germline (reference sequence). CDR3 nucleotide sequence: TGTGCCAGCAGCGATGCAGGACTAGCGGGAGGGACCCAGTACTTC. Its protein is CASSDAGLAGGTQYF.

The chain recombines TRBV28 with TRBJ1-5; no definite D call. The V gene's germline CDR1 is MDHEN and CDR2 SYDVKM. The CDR3 runs to 13 residues. Trimming took 11 bases from V and 6 from J, leaving 17 bases between them. The CDR3 here is CAALGRLTQPQHF. The CDR3, as DNA: TGTGCCGCTTTAGGACGGCTAACTCAGCCCCAGCATTTT.